The next 24 T cell receptor beta chains were all read from a single sample in a study of blood T cell repertoires in COVID-19. Here immunoSEQ multiplex PCR was the method, and the copy in TCRdb shows in-frame clones only, minus some. Of around 300,000 clones listed, around 90% were seen once; the top ten hold approximately 1%. Sequencing was performed on PBMCs or T cells enriched from blood (not recorded which). Receptors originate from a woman aged 25 to 39 who had recovered from COVID-19.

This chain joins TRBV24-1 and TRBJ1-6, with TRBD1 matching 7 bases. This CDR3 is built from 14 residues. CDR1 and CDR2 (germline): KGHDR, SFDVKD. Losses at the gene ends were 10 bases for V and 11 bases for J; bases not matched to a gene: 13. DNA for the CDR3: TGTGCCACAATTGGACAGGCGAAGTGTACACCCCTCCACTTT. It specifies CATIGQAKCTPLHF.

V usage is TRBV20-1 and J usage is TRBJ1-1; the D gene is possibly TRBD1 (5 bases). V gave up 3 bases and J gave up 5 bases, with 7 bases separating them. The germline V gene has CDR1 DFQATT and CDR2 SNEGSKA (reference sequence). The CDR3 length is 11 residues. The CDR3 nucleotides read TGCAGTGCTAGGGAGGGGACTGAAGCTTTCTTT. This encodes CSAREGTEAFF.

The chain carries TRBV5-1 and TRBJ2-7; 7 positions match TRBD1. V was pared by 5 bases and J by 0 bases, with 8 bases of the junction left unmatched. This CDR3 comprises 15 residues. Germline CDR1 SGHRS, CDR2 YFSETQ. This chain's CDR3 is CASSSAGGFSYEQYF. CDR3 nucleotides: TGCGCCAGCAGTTCGGCAGGGGGATTCTCCTACGAGCAGTACTTC.

The chain joins TRBV18 to TRBJ1-2, with D perhaps TRBD1 (6 bases). V was shortened by 3 bases and J by 4 bases, with 15 bases between the two germline ends. Germline V CDR1 and CDR2: KGHSH, LQKENI. This CDR3 region has 15 residues. CDR3 nucleotide sequence: TGTGCCAGCTCACCCTTGGACAGAACTGGCTATGGCTACACCTTC. This gives the protein CASSPLDRTGYGYTF.

This chain joins TRBV28 and TRBJ2-7; 8 bases line up with TRBD1. V was pared by 6 bases and J by 3 bases, with 7 bases of the junction left unmatched. The CDR3 is 14 residues long. Germline lookup yields CDR1 MDHEN and CDR2 SYDVKM. This chain's CDR3 is CASRSGGALYEQYF. The CDR3 nucleotides are TGTGCCAGCAGGTCAGGGGGCGCGCTCTACGAGCAGTACTTC.

The chain links TRBV7-2 to TRBJ1-4; 8 bases match TRBD1. In germline, CDR1 is SGHTA, CDR2 FQGNSA. V gave up 1 base and J gave up 8 bases; unmatched junction bases: 9. The CDR3 sequence is 16 residues long. Here the CDR3 reads CASSLVKTGEREKLFF. The CDR3 nucleotides read TGTGCCAGCAGCTTAGTAAAGACAGGGGAAAGGGAAAAACTGTTTTTT.

V usage is TRBV2 and J usage is TRBJ1-2; 9 bases fit TRBD1. The V and J ends lost 3 bases and 4 bases, in that order; junction bases with no gene match: 6. Germline CDR1 SNHLY, CDR2 FYNNEI. This CDR3 is 15 amino acids long. The CDR3 region is CASSEPRTGVYGYTF. As DNA, the CDR3 is TGTGCCAGCAGTGAGCCACGGACAGGGGTCTATGGCTACACCTTC.

In regard to this clone: Lacking the conserved final phenylalanine or tryptophan, this CDR3 likely reflects a read error. It is unclear where the CDR3 begins or ends on the DNA, so no DNA is shown, and the CDR3 is as TCRdb lists it. This chain joins TRBV10-1 and TRBJ2-3; the table's TRBD2 call for D was not verified on the DNA. The germline CDR1 and CDR2 sequences are WNHNN and SYGVQD (reference sequence). The CDR3 is 12 amino acids long, termini counted. The CDR3 is CASSEPELPFSI.

This clone was detected only once. V and J are TRBV6-4 and TRBJ2-3; no clear D gene. V was pared by 3 bases and J by 3 bases, with 10 bases between. Germline CDR1 MRHNA, CDR2 SNTAGT. There are 14 residues in the CDR3. DNA of the CDR3: TGTGCCAGCAGTGAAGAGGCGGAAACAGATACGCAGTATTTT. Translating gives CASSEEAETDTQYF.

This chain connects TRBV14 to TRBJ2-1, with TRBD2 identical over 7 bases. Trimming cost V 2 bases and J 3 bases; bases outside gene matches: 13. The CDR3 sequence is 18 residues long. Germline CDR1 reads SGHDN; CDR2 reads FVKESK. CDR3 bases: TGTGCCAGCAGCCAAAAGGTACCGAGGACTAGTCTCTACAATGAGCAGTTCTTC. This encodes CASSQKVPRTSLYNEQFF.

The chain uses TRBV19 and TRBJ2-1; 12 bases align to TRBD2. In germline, CDR1 is LNHDA, CDR2 SQIVND (reference sequence). This CDR3 is 13 amino acids long. V was pared by 8 bases and J by 6 bases, with 2 bases of the junction left unmatched. The CDR3: CASWGLAGNEQFF. The CDR3 DNA reads as TGTGCCAGTTGGGGACTAGCGGGCAATGAGCAGTTCTTC.

This sequence joins TRBV5-8 and TRBJ1-3; the match to TRBD1 covers 9 bases. Germline CDR1 SGHTS, CDR2 YDEGEE. This CDR3 has 15 residues. V was clipped by 5 bases and J by 0 bases; unmatched bases: 3. CDR3 DNA sequence: TGTGCCAGCAGGGGACAGGGATCCTCTGGAAACACCATATATTTT. It encodes CASRGQGSSGNTIYF.

This clone turned up a few times. The chain carries TRBV20-1 and TRBJ1-6, with D perhaps matching TRBD1 (6 bases). The CDR3 is made up of 17 amino acids. V lost 3 bases and J lost 4, with 19 bases in between. Per germline, CDR1 DFQATT and CDR2 SNEGSKA (reference sequence). The CDR3 sequence is CSASRFFAQGYNSPLHF. CDR3 DNA sequence: TGCAGTGCTAGTCGTTTTTTTGCACAGGGTTATAATTCACCCCTCCACTTT.

This chain uses TRBV28 with TRBJ1-2; possibly TRBD1 for D (6 bases). Trimming stripped 7 bases from V and 6 bases from J, with 12 bases between. Germline values: CDR1 MDHEN, CDR2 SYDVKM. The CDR3 runs 12 residues. CDR3 sequence reads: CASMLGGDGYTF. The DNA for the CDR3 is TGTGCCAGCATGTTAGGGGGGGATGGCTACACCTTC.

This clone was counted once. This chain connects TRBV2 to TRBJ1-2, with 12 positions matching TRBD1. V shed 6 bases, J shed 8 bases, and the junction held 13 bases outside the gene matches. CDR3 length: 16 residues. CDR1 is SNHLY, CDR2 FYNNEI, per germline. CDR3 residues: CASRTGTGGRWVGYTF. CDR3 bases: TGTGCCAGCAGAACCGGGACAGGGGGCCGTTGGGTCGGCTACACCTTC.

The genes are TRBV5-1 and TRBJ2-3; 9 bases agree with TRBD2. The J segment lost 3 bases and the V segment lost 4 bases, leaving 12 bases of the junction unmatched. The germline CDR1 and CDR2 sequences are SGHRS and YFSETQ. CDR3 length: 17 amino acids. The chain's CDR3 is CASSPGAGGITTDTQYF. CDR3 sequence (DNA): TGCGCCAGCAGCCCAGGAGCGGGGGGTATCACAACAGATACGCAGTATTTT. The full variable domain, completed using reference TRBV5-1 and TRBJ2-3, is KAGVTQTPRYLIKTRGQQVTLSCSPISGHRSVSWYQQTPGQGLQFLFEYFSETQRNKGNFPGRFSGRQFSNSRSEMNVSTLELGDSALYLCASSPGAGGITTDTQYFGPGTRLTVL.

This clone occurred once. The rearrangement links TRBV7-6 to TRBJ1-6, with D maybe TRBD1 (5 bases). The CDR3 runs to 15 residues. Germline-derived CDR1 and CDR2 are SGHVS and FNYEAQ. Trimming cost V 3 bases and J 8 bases, with 14 bases left between them. The CDR3 nucleotides read TGTGCCAGCAGCTTCGTCATGGGGGGAGATTCACCCCTCCACTTT. Translated: CASSFVMGGDSPLHF.

The rearrangement links TRBV7-6 to TRBJ1-4, with D possibly matching TRBD1 (6 bases). Trimming removed 4 bases from V and 8 bases from J, with 11 bases in between. Looked up from germline, CDR1 is SGHVS and CDR2 is FNYEAQ. The CDR3 is 13 amino acids. This CDR3 is CASSSGTTEKLFF. The CDR3 nucleotides are TGTGCCAGCAGCTCCGGGACAACCGAAAAACTGTTTTTT.

The CDR3 spells CASILTGHEETQYF. In DNA form, the CDR3 reads TGCGCCAGCATCCTTACAGGACACGAAGAGACCCAGTACTTC. The rearrangement uses TRBV10-2 and TRBJ2-5; tentatively, D is TRBD1 (5 bases). Trimming pared 7 bases from V and 3 bases from J, leaving 15 bases between. Germline lookup yields CDR1 WSHSY and CDR2 SAAADI. The CDR3 extends over 14 amino acids.

The genes are TRBV28 and TRBJ2-7, with 7 bases matching TRBD1. Germline CDR1 MDHEN, CDR2 SYDVKM. The CDR3 covers 15 residues. V trimming: 1 base; J trimming: 1 base; junction bases outside the gene matches: 4. In nucleotides, the CDR3 is TGTGCCAGCAGTTTATACAGGGGTAGGTCCTACGAGCAGTACTTC. Translation: CASSLYRGRSYEQYF.

This clone was detected once. CDR3 bases: TGTGCCACCAGCAGAGGTGCGTTTCGGGCAGGGGGCACAGATACGCAGTATTTT. Its translation: CATSRGAFRAGGTDTQYF. The chain joins TRBV15 to TRBJ2-3; perhaps TRBD1 as D (6 bases). The V gene lost 1 base and the J gene lost 1 base, with 18 bases spanning the gap. The CDR3 totals 18 residues. CDR1 and CDR2 (germline): LNHNV, YYDKDF (reference sequence).

The rearrangement joins TRBV5-6 to TRBJ2-2; 7 bases line up with TRBD1. From germline, CDR1 is SGHDT and CDR2 YYEEEE. The CDR3 spans 18 residues. V lost 3 bases to trimming and J lost 5 bases; unmatched junction nucleotides: 16. The CDR3 region is CASSSTYNTGARTGELFF. Here the CDR3 DNA reads TGTGCCAGCAGCTCTACATATAATACAGGGGCGAGGACCGGGGAGCTGTTTTTT.

The chain joins TRBV14 to TRBJ2-1; 8 bases fit TRBD2. From germline, CDR1 is SGHDN and CDR2 FVKESK. The CDR3 has 14 residues. With V trimmed by 3 bases and J by 4 bases, 2 bases remained unmatched. The DNA of the CDR3 is TGTGCCAGCAGCCATGTAGCGGGATACAATGAGCAGTTCTTC. It specifies CASSHVAGYNEQFF. Full variable domain (remainder filled in from reference TRBV14 and TRBJ2-1): EAGVTQFPSHSVIEKGQTVTLRCDPISGHDNLYWYRRVMGKEIKFLLHFVKESKQDESGMPNNRFLAERTGGTYSTLKVQPAELEDSGVYFCASSHVAGYNEQFFGPGTRLTVL.

The chain combines TRBV3-1 (or the pseudogene TRBV3-2) with TRBJ2-3; the D gene is possibly TRBD2 (6 bases). V lost 0 bases to trimming and J lost 2 bases, with 9 bases between them. Germline V gene data show CDR1 as LGHDT and CDR2 as YNNKEL (reference sequence). CDR3 size: 15 residues. This CDR3 reads CASSQDGGVTDTQYF. The CDR3 nucleotides are TGTGCCAGCAGCCAAGATGGCGGGGTCACAGATACGCAGTATTTT.